This T cell receptor beta chain was recorded in a study of blood T cell repertoires in COVID-19. Study information: The samples span acute and convalescent COVID-19 from the United States, Italy and Spain. Nucleic acid was either cDNA or gDNA, and it came from T cells, B-cell-depleted T cells, or PBMCs.

In the authors' workflow: Quantification of nucleated cells was approximated via reference gene primer amplification. Sequencing was performed with immunoSEQ multiplex PCR; in TCRdb, only in-frame clones are kept and a portion is missing. That table is the source of V, J and clone size, and D and trimming were worked out from the DNA. The data show roughly 170,000 clones, approximately 87% seen once. The CDR3 length is 15 residues. CDR1 is KGHDR and CDR2 is SFDVKD in the germline V gene. J was trimmed by 6 bases and V by 3 bases; bases with no gene match: 5. The chain recombines TRBV24-1 with TRBJ1-2, with 11 bases aligning to TRBD1. The sample consisted of peripheral blood. The sequence was obtained from a woman between 18 and 29 years old who had recovered from COVID-19. The CDR3 loop reads CATSDRGQGEDGYTF. CDR3 nucleotides: TGTGCCACCAGTGATCGGGGACAGGGGGAGGATGGCTACACCTTC.